A selection of T cell receptor beta chains follows, all from one sample in a study of OX40 agonist ivuxolimab in advanced cancers. Profiled with immunoSEQ multiplex PCR; TCRdb holds only in-frame clones, not every one. This sample yields around 76,000 clones, of which about 86% are seen a single time; about 8% belongs to the top ten. The material sequenced was CD4+ or CD8+ T cells sorted from blood, taken in a trial of the OX40 agonist ivuxolimab. The receptors were sampled from an adult with an advanced solid tumor such as melanoma, head and neck, liver or kidney cancer. The CDR3 runs from the conserved cysteine through the conserved F or W. A D gene is named only where the DNA matches it firmly. Clone size is given for some rows only: seen once, a few or many times, or a class if the clone is expanded.

cdr3_length,v_call,clone_size,j_call,d_call,cdr3_aa,cdr3_nt
13,TRBV2,.,TRBJ2-2,TRBD2,CASSGTSTGELFF,TGTGCCAGCAGTGGGACTAGCACCGGGGAGCTGTTTTTT
17,TRBV5-1,.,TRBJ1-5,.,CASSRKRGMGLSQPQHF,TGCGCCAGCAGCCGAAAGAGGGGTATGGGGCTCAGCCAGCCCCAGCATTTT
15,TRBV5-6,.,TRBJ1-5,TRBD1,CASSLGQGPNQPQHF,TGTGCCAGCAGCTTGGGACAGGGACCGAATCAGCCCCAGCATTTT
15,TRBV19,once,TRBJ1-5,.,CASSIMGSANQPQHF,TGTGCCAGTAGTATAATGGGCAGCGCCAATCAGCCCCAGCATTTT
13,TRBV14,few,TRBJ2-6,.,CASRRSGANVLTF,TGTGCCAGCAGACGCTCTGGGGCCAACGTCCTGACTTTC
15,TRBV5-4,.,TRBJ2-5,TRBD2,CASSLPPSGRETQYF,TGTGCCAGCAGCTTGCCCCCTAGCGGGAGGGAGACCCAGTACTTC
17,TRBV11-2,.,TRBJ2-1,.,CASSQFLPSASYNEQFF,TGTGCCAGCAGCCAATTTCTTCCTAGCGCTTCCTACAATGAGCAGTTCTTC
15,TRBV15,.,TRBJ1-3,.,CATSREEGRGNTIYF,TGTGCCACCAGCAGAGAGGAGGGTAGAGGAAACACCATATATTTT
14,TRBV6-5,once,TRBJ1-3,TRBD1,CASSYDRDGNTIYF,TGTGCCAGCAGTTACGACAGGGATGGAAACACCATATATTTT
14,TRBV6-5,.,TRBJ1-1,.,CASSFRMVDTEAFF,TGTGCCAGCAGTTTCCGGATGGTTGACACTGAAGCTTTCTTT
13,TRBV5-1,.,TRBJ2-1,.,CASSLERRQEQFF,TGCGCCAGCAGCTTGGAACGGCGCCAAGAGCAGTTCTTC